This section outlines one TCR beta chain sequence together with its context. The antigen is undetermined. Before any sequencing was done, the ViraFEST assay used viral peptide pools to expand antigen-specific CD4+ T cells. The culture ran for roughly 10 days before CD4+ T cells were isolated. Neither prior SARS-CoV-2 infection nor positive nucleocapsid antibodies were present in the vaccine recipients. This sample was included in a study of vaccination effects on CD4 cells after COVID-19. Study results and limitations: Marked clonal contraction of infection- and vaccine-induced clones was seen late after vaccination.

Only in-frame clones appear in the TCRdb table, and some are missing; sequencing was by immunoSEQ multiplex PCR. The sample holds 25,000 to 35,000 clones, around 75% seen once. The CDR3 runs 13 residues. The germline V and J ends were trimmed by 4 bases and 9 bases, with 10 bases remaining between them. The germline V gene has CDR1 MGHRA and CDR2 YSYEKL. The TCR sequence derives from a human donor who received a COVID-19 vaccine. The sample was CD4+ T cells from PBMCs cultured with SARS-CoV-2 spike peptides, taken before COVID-19 vaccination. The chain links TRBV4-1 to TRBJ1-6, with a possible D match to TRBD1 (6 bases). CDR3 loop: CASSLQGGSPLHF. CDR3 bases: TGCGCCAGCAGCCTACAGGGCGGTTCACCCCTCCACTTT.